This is a list of T cell receptor beta chains from one sample in a study of blood T cell repertoires in COVID-19. The protocol was immunoSEQ multiplex PCR, while the TCRdb copy is restricted to in-frame clones and leaves out a portion. The sample gives over 200,000 clones, roughly 80% of which show up once; roughly 5% is in the top ten. The source material was peripheral blood. All receptors come from a human donor in a cohort sampled during active COVID-19. Each CDR3 is given with its conserved first and last residue. Each record gives: clone size, J gene, D gene, V gene, CDR3 DNA, CDR3 protein. D genes are given only for firm matches. Rows give clone size only sometimes, using once, few, many, or a class for an expanded clone.

.	TRBJ2-7	TRBD2	TRBV2	TGTGCCAGCAGTGAGTTAGCGGGAGATTACGAGCAGTACTTC	CASSELAGDYEQYF
once	TRBJ1-5	.	TRBV30	TGTGCCTGGAGTGTACGACAGGCAGGCAATCAGCCCCAGCATTTT	CAWSVRQAGNQPQHF
.	TRBJ2-7	TRBD2	TRBV6-2/TRBV6-3	TGTGCCAGCAGCCGACACTTGGCGGGAGTGCCCCACGAGCAGTACTTC	CASSRHLAGVPHEQYF
once	TRBJ2-5	TRBD2	TRBV5-1	TGCGCCAGCAGCTTGTTCCCTGCTAGCGGTCAAGAGACCCAGTACTTC	CASSLFPASGQETQYF
.	TRBJ1-4	TRBD1	TRBV28	TGTGCCAGCAGTTTAGGGACAGGCAGTGTTGAACTGTTTTTT	CASSLGTGSVELFF
.	TRBJ1-2	TRBD1	TRBV5-8	TGTGCCAGCAGCTCCAAGGGACAGGGGGCAATCTATGGCTACACCTTC	CASSSKGQGAIYGYTF
.	TRBJ1-2	TRBD1	TRBV10-3	TGTGCCATCAGATCCGGGACAGGGGACGGCTACACCTTC	CAIRSGTGDGYTF
.	TRBJ2-7	.	TRBV11-2	TGTGCCAGCAGCCCTACAGGGCTCGAGCAGTACTTC	CASSPTGLEQYF
once	TRBJ1-2	TRBD1	TRBV7-2	TGTGCCAGCATCAAAAACCGACAGGGGAATGGCTACACCTTC	CASIKNRQGNGYTF
.	TRBJ1-5	.	TRBV27	TGTGCCAGCAGTTTCCTCAATCAGCCCCAGCATTTT	CASSFLNQPQHF
.	TRBJ1-6	TRBD1	TRBV27	TGTGCCAGCAGGCCCGGGACAGGGGGCCCGGGGGCCCTCCACTTT	CASRPGTGGPGALHF
few	TRBJ2-2	TRBD2	TRBV10-3	TGTGCCATCAGTAGCGGGAGCCCCGGGGAGCTGTTTTTT	CAISSGSPGELFF
.	TRBJ2-7	.	TRBV10-3	TGTGCCATCAGTGGCGGAATTTCCTACGAGCAGTACTTC	CAISGGISYEQYF
.	TRBJ1-1	.	TRBV6-2/TRBV6-3	TGTGCCAGCAGTTATAAGTGGAAGGGGGGGAGCACTGAAGCTTTCTTT	CASSYKWKGGSTEAFF
.	TRBJ2-7	.	TRBV28	TGTGCCAGCAGTAGCCCCGGTGTAGGGAGGTCCTACGAGCAGTACTTC	CASSSPGVGRSYEQYF
.	TRBJ2-7	TRBD1	TRBV6-2/TRBV6-3	TGTGCCAGCAGTTTAGCCCATCCGGGACAGGGCTACGAGCAGTACTTC	CASSLAHPGQGYEQYF
.	TRBJ2-1	.	TRBV29-1	TGCAGCGTTGAACCCACTAGTAATGAGCAGTTCTTC	CSVEPTSNEQFF
.	TRBJ2-5	TRBD2	TRBV7-3	TGTGCCAGCAGCCCCTTCGGGGGGGTGTCCGAGACCCAGTACTTC	CASSPFGGVSETQYF
.	TRBJ1-1	.	TRBV11-2	TGTGCCAGCAGTATCGACAGAACGAACACTGAAGCTTTCTTT	CASSIDRTNTEAFF
many	TRBJ2-2	.	TRBV19	TGTGCCAGTAGTAACCCTGCGCGGGAATCCGGGGAGCTGTTTTTT	CASSNPARESGELFF
.	TRBJ2-7	TRBD2	TRBV15	TGTGCCACCAGCAGAGATCGTCAGAGACTAGCGGGCTCTCCCTACGAGCAGTACTTC	CATSRDRQRLAGSPYEQYF
once	TRBJ1-1	TRBD1	TRBV6-5	TGTGCCAGCAGTTACTCCTCCGGGACAGTTCGGGCTGAAGCTTTCTTT	CASSYSSGTVRAEAFF
.	TRBJ1-4	.	TRBV4-1	TGCGCCAGCAGGACAGGTCTTGCAACTAATGAAAAACTGTTTTTT	CASRTGLATNEKLFF
.	TRBJ2-1	.	TRBV5-3	TGTGCTCCCTCCCGGCTAGCGATAAATGAGCAGTTCTTC	CAPSRLAINEQFF
.	TRBJ1-5	.	TRBV6-5	TGTGCCAGCACCGAAGGAGTGAGCAATCAGCCCCAGCATTTT	CASTEGVSNQPQHF
.	TRBJ2-7	TRBD1	TRBV6-6	TGTGCCAGCAGTTACCGGGACAGGGCCCACGAGCAGTACTTC	CASSYRDRAHEQYF
.	TRBJ2-1	.	TRBV12-3/TRBV12-4	TGTGCCAGCAGTTTCGGTACCAATGAGCAGTTCTTC	CASSFGTNEQFF
.	TRBJ2-1	.	TRBV7-2	TGTGCCAGCAGCCCGACTCTCGCTAGCTCCTACAATGAGCAGTTCTTC	CASSPTLASSYNEQFF
.	TRBJ1-6	.	TRBV27	TGTGCCAGCAGTTACGAGGGCCCCTCACCCCTCCACTTT	CASSYEGPSPLHF
.	TRBJ2-7	TRBD1	TRBV29-1	TGCAGCGTAAAGCCACAGGGGAACAGGGACGAGCAGTACTTC	CSVKPQGNRDEQYF
.	TRBJ2-7	TRBD2	TRBV9	TGTGCCAGCAGCGGACGACTAGCGATGAACTCCTACGAGCAGTACTTC	CASSGRLAMNSYEQYF
.	TRBJ1-2	TRBD1	TRBV7-9	TGTGCCAGCAGCTTGGGACAGGGGGTCGGAGGCTACACCTTC	CASSLGQGVGGYTF
.	TRBJ2-7	TRBD2	TRBV19	TGTGCCAGTAGTATCCCCGGGACTAGCGGGACCTACGAGCAGTACTTC	CASSIPGTSGTYEQYF
once	TRBJ2-7	TRBD1	TRBV24-1	TGTGCCACCTCCGGACAGGGGACCGCAGCCTACGAGCAGTACTTC	CATSGQGTAAYEQYF
.	TRBJ2-7	.	TRBV5-7	TGTGCCAGCAGCTTGGCCGGCAGGGGATACGAGCAGTACTTC	CASSLAGRGYEQYF
.	TRBJ2-7	TRBD1	TRBV5-6	TGTGCCAGCAGCGGGACAGGGGAAGACGAGCAGTACTTC	CASSGTGEDEQYF
.	TRBJ2-7	TRBD1	TRBV6-6	TGTGCCGTCAGGACCGGGACAGTATACGAGCAGTACTTC	CAVRTGTVYEQYF
.	TRBJ2-3	TRBD1	TRBV6-5	TGTGCCAGCAGTTTCTACAGGGGGCTGGAGGCAGATACGCAGTATTTT	CASSFYRGLEADTQYF
.	TRBJ2-1	TRBD2	TRBV6-5	TGTGCCAGCAGTTACGAGCGGGGGGCCTACAATGAGCAGTTCTTC	CASSYERGAYNEQFF
.	TRBJ2-7	TRBD1	TRBV2	TGTGCCAGCAGTTTGGGACAGCCAGGTCGCTACGAGCAGTACTTC	CASSLGQPGRYEQYF
.	TRBJ2-7	.	TRBV4-3	TGCGCCAGCAGCCGACGGACAGTCGACGAGCAGTACTTC	CASSRRTVDEQYF
.	TRBJ2-7	TRBD1	TRBV15	TGTGCCACCAGCACTGGACAGGGAATCTACGAGCAGTACTTC	CATSTGQGIYEQYF
few	TRBJ2-7	TRBD2	TRBV7-6	TGTGCCAGCAGCTTACTAGCGGGAGGGGAGCACGAGCAGTACTTC	CASSLLAGGEHEQYF
.	TRBJ2-1	.	TRBV6-5	TGTGCCAGCAGCCCACAGGGAATTTCATACAATGAGCAGTTCTTC	CASSPQGISYNEQFF
.	TRBJ2-7	.	TRBV19	TGTGCCAGTAGTATTCTTCTCCAGGCGGAGCAGTACTTC	CASSILLQAEQYF
.	TRBJ1-1	.	TRBV14	TGTGCCAGCAGCCAAGGGCGCCGACTAGAAAATGAAGCTTTCTTT	CASSQGRRLENEAFF
.	TRBJ2-1	TRBD1	TRBV18	TGTGCCAGCTCACCTGGTCCCGGACAGGGGAACTACAATGAGCAGTTCTTC	CASSPGPGQGNYNEQFF
.	TRBJ2-7	TRBD2	TRBV15	TGTGCCACCAGCAACCCTAGCGGGAGCTCCTACGAGCAGTACTTC	CATSNPSGSSYEQYF
.	TRBJ2-1	TRBD2	TRBV19	TGTGCCAGTAGTTGGGTAGCGGGAGGTGATAATGAGCAGTTCTTC	CASSWVAGGDNEQFF
.	TRBJ2-3	.	TRBV7-3	TGTGCCAGCAGCTTAGAAGCGAAATCAGATACGCAGTATTTT	CASSLEAKSDTQYF
.	TRBJ2-5	TRBD1	TRBV7-3	TGTGCCAGCAGCGCCGACAGGGGAGAGACCCAGTACTTC	CASSADRGETQYF
few	TRBJ1-1	.	TRBV6-2/TRBV6-3	TGTGCCAGCAGTTACGTGTGGGGCCGCGACACTGAAGCTTTCTTT	CASSYVWGRDTEAFF